This T cell receptor (beta chain) is drawn from a study of technical replicates of blood from a few donors. Sequenced by immunoSEQ multiplex PCR; TCRdb stores in-frame clones only, minus some. In the table there are 95,000 to 100,000 clones, 96% of which are singletons. This TCR came from a human donor in good health. The sequenced material came from T cells isolated from PBMCs.

CDR3 nucleotide sequence: TGCGCCAGCAGCTTAAACCGGGACTCCAGACCCACAGATACGCAGTATTTT. This codes for CASSLNRDSRPTDTQYF. V usage is TRBV5-1 and J usage is TRBJ2-3, with a tentative D call TRBD2 (6 bases). This CDR3 is built from 17 residues. Germline loops: CDR1 SGHRS, CDR2 YFSETQ. V lost 2 bases to trimming and J lost 2 bases, with 18 bases between them.